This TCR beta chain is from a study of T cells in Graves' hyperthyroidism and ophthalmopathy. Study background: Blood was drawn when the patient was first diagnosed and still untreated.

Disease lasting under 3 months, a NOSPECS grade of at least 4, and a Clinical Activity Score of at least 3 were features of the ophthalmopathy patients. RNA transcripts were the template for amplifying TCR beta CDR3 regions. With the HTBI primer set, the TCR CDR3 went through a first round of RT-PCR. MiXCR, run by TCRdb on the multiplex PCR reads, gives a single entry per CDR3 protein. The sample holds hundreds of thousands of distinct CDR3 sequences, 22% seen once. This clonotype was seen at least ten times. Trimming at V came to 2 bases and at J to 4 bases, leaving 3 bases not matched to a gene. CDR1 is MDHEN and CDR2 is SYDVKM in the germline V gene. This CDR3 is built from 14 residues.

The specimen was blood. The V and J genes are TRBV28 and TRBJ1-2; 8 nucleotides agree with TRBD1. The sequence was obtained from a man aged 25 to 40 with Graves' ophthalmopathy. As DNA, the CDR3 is TGTGCCAGCAGTTTACAGGGGGCGACCTATGGCTACACCTTC. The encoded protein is CASSLQGATYGYTF.